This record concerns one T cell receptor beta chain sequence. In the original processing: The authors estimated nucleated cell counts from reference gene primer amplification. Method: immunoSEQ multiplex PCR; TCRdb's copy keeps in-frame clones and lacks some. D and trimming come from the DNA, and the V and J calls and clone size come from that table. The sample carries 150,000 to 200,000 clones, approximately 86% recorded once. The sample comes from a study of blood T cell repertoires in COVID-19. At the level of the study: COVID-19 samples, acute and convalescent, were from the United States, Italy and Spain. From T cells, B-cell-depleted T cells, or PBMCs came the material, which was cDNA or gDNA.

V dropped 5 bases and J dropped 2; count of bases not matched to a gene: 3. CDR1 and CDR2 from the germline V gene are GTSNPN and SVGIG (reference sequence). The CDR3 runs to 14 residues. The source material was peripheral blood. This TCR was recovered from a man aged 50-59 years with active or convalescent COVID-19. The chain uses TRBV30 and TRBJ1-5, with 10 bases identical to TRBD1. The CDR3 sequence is CAWAGTGGNQPQHF. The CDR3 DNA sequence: TGTGCCTGGGCGGGGACAGGGGGCAATCAGCCCCAGCATTTT.